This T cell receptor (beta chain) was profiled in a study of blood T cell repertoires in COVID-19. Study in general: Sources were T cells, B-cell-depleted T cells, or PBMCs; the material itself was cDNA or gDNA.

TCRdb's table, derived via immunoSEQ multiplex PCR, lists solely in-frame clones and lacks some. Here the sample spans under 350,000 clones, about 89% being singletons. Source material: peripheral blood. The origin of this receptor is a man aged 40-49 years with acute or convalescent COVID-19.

In DNA form, the CDR3 reads TGTGCCAGCAGCGCTCAGGACAGGGTGAGCACAGATACGCAGTATTTT. As protein: CASSAQDRVSTDTQYF. The chain employs TRBV13 and TRBJ2-3; 8 positions match TRBD1. The CDR3 length is 16 residues. Germline assignment: CDR1 PRHDT and CDR2 FYEKMQ (reference sequence). The junction had 7 bases not matched to a gene; V was cut back by 5 bases and J by 0 bases.